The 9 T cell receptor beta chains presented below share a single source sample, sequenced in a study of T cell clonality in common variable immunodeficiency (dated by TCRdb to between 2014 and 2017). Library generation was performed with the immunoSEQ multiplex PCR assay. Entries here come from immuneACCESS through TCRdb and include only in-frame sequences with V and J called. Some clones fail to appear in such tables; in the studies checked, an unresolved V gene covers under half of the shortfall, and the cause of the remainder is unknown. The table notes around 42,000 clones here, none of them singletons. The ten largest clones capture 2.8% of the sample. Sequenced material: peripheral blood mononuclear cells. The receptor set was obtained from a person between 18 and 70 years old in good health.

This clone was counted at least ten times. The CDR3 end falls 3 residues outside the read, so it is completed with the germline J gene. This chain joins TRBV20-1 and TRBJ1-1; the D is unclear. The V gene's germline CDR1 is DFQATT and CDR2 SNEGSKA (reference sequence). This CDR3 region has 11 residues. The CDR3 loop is CRGGFGTEAFF. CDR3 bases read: TGCAGAGGAGGGTTTGGCACTGAA.

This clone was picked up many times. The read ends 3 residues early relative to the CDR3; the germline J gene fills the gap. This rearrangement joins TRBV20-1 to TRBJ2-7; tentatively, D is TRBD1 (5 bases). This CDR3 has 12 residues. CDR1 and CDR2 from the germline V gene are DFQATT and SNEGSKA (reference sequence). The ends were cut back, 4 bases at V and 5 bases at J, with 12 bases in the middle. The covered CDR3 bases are TGCAGTGCTACGGACAATATTAACGAG. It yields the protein CSATDNINE. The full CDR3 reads CSATDNINEQYF.

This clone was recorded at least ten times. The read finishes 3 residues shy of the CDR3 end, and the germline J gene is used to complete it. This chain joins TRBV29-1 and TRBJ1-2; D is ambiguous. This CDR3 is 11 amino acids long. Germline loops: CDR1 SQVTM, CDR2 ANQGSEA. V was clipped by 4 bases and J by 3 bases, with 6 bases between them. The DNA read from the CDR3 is TGCAGCGTTGGGCCAGACTATGGC. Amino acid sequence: CSVGPDYG. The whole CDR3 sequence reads CSVGPDYGYTF.

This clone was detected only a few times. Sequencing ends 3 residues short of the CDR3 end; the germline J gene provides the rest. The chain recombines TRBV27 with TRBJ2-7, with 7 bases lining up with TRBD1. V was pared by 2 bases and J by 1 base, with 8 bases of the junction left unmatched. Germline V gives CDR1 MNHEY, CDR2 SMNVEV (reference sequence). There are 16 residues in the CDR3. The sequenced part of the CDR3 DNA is TGTGCCAGCAGTTTACTCCCCGGCAGGGGGTCCTACGAG. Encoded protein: CASSLLPGRGSYE. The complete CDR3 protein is CASSLLPGRGSYEQYF.

The covered CDR3 bases are TGTGCCAGCAGCTCCGGGACAGAAGAGACC. Its translation: CASSSGTEET. The CDR3 as a whole reads CASSSGTEETQYF. The genes are TRBV11-2 and TRBJ2-5, with 7 bases matching TRBD1. The read is 3 residues too short to cover the CDR3 end, so that end is filled in from the germline J gene. Germline V gene data show CDR1 as SGHAT and CDR2 as FQNNGV. The J segment lost 3 bases and the V segment lost 4 bases, leaving 2 bases of the junction unmatched. The CDR3 sequence is 13 residues long.

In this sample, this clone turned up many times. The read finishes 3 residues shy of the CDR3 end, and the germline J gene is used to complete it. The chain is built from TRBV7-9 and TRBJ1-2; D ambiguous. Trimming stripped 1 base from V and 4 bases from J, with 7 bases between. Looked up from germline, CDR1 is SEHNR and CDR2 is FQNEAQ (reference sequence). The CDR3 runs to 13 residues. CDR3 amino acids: CASSLGAFYGYTF. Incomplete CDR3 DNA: TGTGCCAGCAGCTTAGGGGCCTTCTATGGC.

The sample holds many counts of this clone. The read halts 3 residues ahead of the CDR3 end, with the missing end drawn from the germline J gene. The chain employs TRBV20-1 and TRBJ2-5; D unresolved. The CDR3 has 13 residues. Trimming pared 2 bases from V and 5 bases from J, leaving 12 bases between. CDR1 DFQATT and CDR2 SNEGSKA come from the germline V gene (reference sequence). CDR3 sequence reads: CSARSLGGETQYF. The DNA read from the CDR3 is TGCAGTGCTAGAAGTCTAGGTGGCGAGACC.

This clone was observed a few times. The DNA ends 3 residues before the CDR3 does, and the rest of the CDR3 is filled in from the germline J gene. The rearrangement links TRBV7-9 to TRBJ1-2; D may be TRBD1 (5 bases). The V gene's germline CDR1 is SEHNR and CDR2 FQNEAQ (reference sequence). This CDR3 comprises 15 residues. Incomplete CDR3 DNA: TGTGCCAGCAGCCCCAAACTAGCGGCGGGGGTTGAC. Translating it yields CASSPKLAAGVD. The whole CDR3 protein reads CASSPKLAAGVDYTF.

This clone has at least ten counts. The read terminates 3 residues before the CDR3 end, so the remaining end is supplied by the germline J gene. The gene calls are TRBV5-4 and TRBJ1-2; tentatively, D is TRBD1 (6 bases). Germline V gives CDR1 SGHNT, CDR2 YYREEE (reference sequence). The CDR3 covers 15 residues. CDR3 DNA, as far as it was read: TGTGCCAGCAGCTTGGGGTCGGGGCTACAGGGAGGC. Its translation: CASSLGSGLQGG. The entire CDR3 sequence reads CASSLGSGLQGGYTF.